This T cell receptor (beta chain) originates from a study of persistence of HIV-infected CD4 T cells. Overall study context: Donors were ART-treated; their CMV- and Gag-responding CD4+ T cells were isolated.

Study-wide results and caveats: TCR oligoclonality correlated with proviral oligoclonality in the same sorted populations. Compared with CD3/CD28-stimulated cells, CMV- and Gag-responding cells showed lower TCRbeta richness.

Remarks on this clone: Its antigen is not known.

Sequencing used immunoSEQ version 4 in survey mode. TCRdb keeps only in-frame clones here, not all; method: immunoSEQ multiplex PCR. The sample consists of about 40,000 clones, 85% of them appearing once. With 6 bases clipped from V and 3 bases from J, the junction kept 10 bases outside the gene matches. Per germline, CDR1 MDHEN and CDR2 SYDVKM. The CDR3 is 16 residues long. The stimulus was an HIV-1 Gag 15-mer peptide pool, about 1.1 ug/peptide/mL. CD40L/CD69 double-negative CD45RO-high memory CD4+ T cells were collected. The sequence derives from an adult with HIV. The donor label of this sample is uncertain. This specimen was cultured CD4+ T cells from PBMCs, taken from a patient who received antiretroviral therapy. This chain joins TRBV28 and TRBJ2-3, with 9 bases matching TRBD1. This CDR3 reads CASSSLGQGITDTQYF. The CDR3 DNA sequence: TGTGCCAGCAGCTCCCTGGGACAGGGCATTACAGATACGCAGTATTTT.